These T cell receptor beta chains were read from a single sample in a study of OX40 agonist ivuxolimab in advanced cancers. Only in-frame clones appear in the TCRdb table, and some are missing; sequencing was by immunoSEQ multiplex PCR. This table has about 59,000 clones, 75% to 90% appearing once. The source material was CD4+ or CD8+ T cells sorted from blood, sampled in a trial of the OX40 agonist ivuxolimab. Receptors originate from an adult with an advanced solid tumor such as melanoma, head and neck, liver or kidney cancer. Each CDR3 is given with its conserved first and last residue. Each record gives: J gene, clone size, D gene, V gene, CDR3 DNA, CDR3 protein. D genes are given only for firm matches. Where a row states a size, it is once, few, many or the class of an expanded clone; other rows omit it.

j_call: TRBJ2-7; clone_size: .; d_call: .; v_call: TRBV5-4; cdr3_nt: TGTGCCAGCAGCGGGACGGGACTTTCCTACGAGCAGTACTTC; cdr3_aa: CASSGTGLSYEQYF
j_call: TRBJ1-6; clone_size: .; d_call: .; v_call: TRBV7-9; cdr3_nt: TGTGCCAGCAGCTTATTACGGGCAGGACTTTATAATTCACCCCTCCACTTT; cdr3_aa: CASSLLRAGLYNSPLHF
j_call: TRBJ1-1; clone_size: .; d_call: .; v_call: TRBV5-1; cdr3_nt: TGCGCCAGCAGCTTGGGAACGACGGGCGGCACTGAAGCTTTCTTT; cdr3_aa: CASSLGTTGGTEAFF
j_call: TRBJ2-3; clone_size: .; d_call: .; v_call: TRBV30; cdr3_nt: TGTGCCTGGATCGCAGCCGCAGGGTCAGATACGCAGTATTTT; cdr3_aa: CAWIAAAGSDTQYF
j_call: TRBJ2-4; clone_size: .; d_call: .; v_call: TRBV5-1; cdr3_nt: TGCGCCAGCAGCTTGGGGGCAGGGGACATTCAGTACTTC; cdr3_aa: CASSLGAGDIQYF
j_call: TRBJ1-3; clone_size: .; d_call: .; v_call: TRBV18; cdr3_nt: TGTGCCAGCTCCCTAGCTGGAAACACCATATATTTT; cdr3_aa: CASSLAGNTIYF
j_call: TRBJ1-2; clone_size: medium-sized; d_call: .; v_call: TRBV7-9; cdr3_nt: TGTGCCAGCAGCTTAGTGGGCAGCGAGACTGGCTATGGCTACACCTTC; cdr3_aa: CASSLVGSETGYGYTF
j_call: TRBJ1-1; clone_size: .; d_call: TRBD1; v_call: TRBV28; cdr3_nt: TGTGCCAGCAGTAGTGCAGGGACAGGGAAGGACACTGAAGCTTTCTTT; cdr3_aa: CASSSAGTGKDTEAFF
j_call: TRBJ1-5; clone_size: .; d_call: .; v_call: TRBV11-2; cdr3_nt: TGTGCCAGCAGCCAAGCACGAGGGCGCAATCAGCCCCAGCATTTT; cdr3_aa: CASSQARGRNQPQHF
j_call: TRBJ2-1; clone_size: .; d_call: .; v_call: TRBV7-2; cdr3_nt: TGTGCCAGCAGCGAAAACGCCGGCGCTTACAATGAGCAGTTCTTC; cdr3_aa: CASSENAGAYNEQFF
j_call: TRBJ1-1; clone_size: .; d_call: .; v_call: TRBV9; cdr3_nt: TGTGCCAGCAGCGTAGAACCAGTACGCACTGAAGCTTTCTTT; cdr3_aa: CASSVEPVRTEAFF
j_call: TRBJ1-5; clone_size: .; d_call: TRBD1; v_call: TRBV27; cdr3_nt: TGTGCCAGCAGTAGCGGACAGGGGGTGCCCCCTTATAGCAATCAGCCCCAGCATTTT; cdr3_aa: CASSSGQGVPPYSNQPQHF
j_call: TRBJ1-2; clone_size: .; d_call: .; v_call: TRBV6-1; cdr3_nt: TGTGCCAGCAGGAATCGGGAGGGCGAGTATGGCTACACCTTC; cdr3_aa: CASRNREGEYGYTF
j_call: TRBJ1-1; clone_size: .; d_call: .; v_call: TRBV7-2; cdr3_nt: TGTGCCAGCAGCTTAGCGCTGCGGGGGCGATTGAACACTGAAGCTTTCTTT; cdr3_aa: CASSLALRGRLNTEAFF
j_call: TRBJ1-2; clone_size: few; d_call: TRBD1; v_call: TRBV10-3; cdr3_nt: TGTGCCATCAGTGAGCCTATACTGTCCCGGGACAGGGGAAGTTCCGCGGGCTACACCTTC; cdr3_aa: CAISEPILSRDRGSSAGYTF
j_call: TRBJ1-2; clone_size: .; d_call: .; v_call: TRBV4-1; cdr3_nt: TGCGCCAGCAGTCCGCCCGGGGCCAGGGGCTACACCTTC; cdr3_aa: CASSPPGARGYTF
j_call: TRBJ1-2; clone_size: .; d_call: .; v_call: TRBV7-9; cdr3_nt: TGTGCCAGCAGCTTCTCCGGATCGGGCTATAACTATGGCTACACCTTC; cdr3_aa: CASSFSGSGYNYGYTF
j_call: TRBJ2-1; clone_size: .; d_call: .; v_call: TRBV7-9; cdr3_nt: TGTGCTAGCAGCTTAGCCCAGCCCTACAATGAGCAGTTCTTC; cdr3_aa: CASSLAQPYNEQFF
j_call: TRBJ2-5; clone_size: .; d_call: .; v_call: TRBV2; cdr3_nt: TGTGCCAGCAGTCGAGACAGGCAAGAGACCCAGTACTTC; cdr3_aa: CASSRDRQETQYF
j_call: TRBJ2-7; clone_size: .; d_call: .; v_call: TRBV5-1; cdr3_nt: TGCGCCAGCAGCTTGTCGGGAGTCGAGCAGTACTTC; cdr3_aa: CASSLSGVEQYF
j_call: TRBJ2-5; clone_size: .; d_call: TRBD1; v_call: TRBV19; cdr3_nt: TGTGCCAGTAGTATTATATCCCAGGCAGGGGGACAAGAGACCCAGTACTTC; cdr3_aa: CASSIISQAGGQETQYF
j_call: TRBJ1-2; clone_size: .; d_call: .; v_call: TRBV4-1; cdr3_nt: TGCGCCAGCAGCCAAGACAGGGACTATGGCTACACCTTC; cdr3_aa: CASSQDRDYGYTF
j_call: TRBJ2-1; clone_size: .; d_call: TRBD1; v_call: TRBV28; cdr3_nt: TGTGCCAGCAGCCTGGGGACAGGGAGATTCTTTAGCTCCTACAATGAGCAGTTCTTC; cdr3_aa: CASSLGTGRFFSSYNEQFF
j_call: TRBJ1-2; clone_size: once; d_call: TRBD1; v_call: TRBV11-2; cdr3_nt: TGTGCCAGCAGCCCGGGACAGGGGAGCTATGGCTACACCTTC; cdr3_aa: CASSPGQGSYGYTF
j_call: TRBJ2-6; clone_size: few; d_call: .; v_call: TRBV5-6; cdr3_nt: TGTGCCAGCGGCGACCGAGGTTCAGGGGCCAACGTCCTGACTTTC; cdr3_aa: CASGDRGSGANVLTF
j_call: TRBJ2-6; clone_size: .; d_call: .; v_call: TRBV13; cdr3_nt: TGTGCCAGCAGGGACTCTCGGTCTGGGGCCAACGTCCTGACTTTC; cdr3_aa: CASRDSRSGANVLTF
j_call: TRBJ2-7; clone_size: .; d_call: .; v_call: TRBV15; cdr3_nt: TGTGCCACCAGCAGAGATCGGCTGGATCACGAGCAGTACTTC; cdr3_aa: CATSRDRLDHEQYF
j_call: TRBJ2-7; clone_size: once; d_call: TRBD1; v_call: TRBV4-3; cdr3_nt: TGCGCCAGCAGCCAAGGGGGACAGGGGTTATACGAGCAGTACTTC; cdr3_aa: CASSQGGQGLYEQYF
j_call: TRBJ2-1; clone_size: .; d_call: TRBD2; v_call: TRBV28; cdr3_nt: TGTGCCAGCAGCCTTGGGACTAGCGGGAGCAATGAGCAGTTCTTC; cdr3_aa: CASSLGTSGSNEQFF
j_call: TRBJ2-5; clone_size: .; d_call: .; v_call: TRBV25-1; cdr3_nt: TGTGCCAGCAGGGAGGGGGCCCTAGAGACCCAGTACTTC; cdr3_aa: CASREGALETQYF
j_call: TRBJ1-5; clone_size: .; d_call: TRBD1; v_call: TRBV6-6; cdr3_nt: TGTGCCAGCAAGGACAGGGGGCGCAGCAATCAGCCCCAGCATTTT; cdr3_aa: CASKDRGRSNQPQHF
j_call: TRBJ1-6; clone_size: .; d_call: .; v_call: TRBV6-6; cdr3_nt: TGTGCCAGCCGCGACTTCACCACCGAGAGAAATTCACCCCTCCACTTT; cdr3_aa: CASRDFTTERNSPLHF
j_call: TRBJ1-5; clone_size: .; d_call: .; v_call: TRBV7-9; cdr3_nt: TGTGCCAGCAGTTCCGGGACCCGGGGGAATCAGCCCCAGCATTTT; cdr3_aa: CASSSGTRGNQPQHF
j_call: TRBJ2-1; clone_size: .; d_call: TRBD1; v_call: TRBV6-6; cdr3_nt: TGTGCCAGCAGTTACGGGACAGGGAAGTTCTTC; cdr3_aa: CASSYGTGKFF
j_call: TRBJ2-7; clone_size: .; d_call: TRBD1; v_call: TRBV29-1; cdr3_nt: TGCAGCGTACCGGGACAGGGGACAGGTTTTGGGCAGTACTTC; cdr3_aa: CSVPGQGTGFGQYF
j_call: TRBJ2-4; clone_size: .; d_call: TRBD1; v_call: TRBV28; cdr3_nt: TGTGCCAGCAGTTTACAAGGGACAGGGGGGATTCAGTACTTC; cdr3_aa: CASSLQGTGGIQYF
j_call: TRBJ2-1; clone_size: .; d_call: .; v_call: TRBV25-1; cdr3_nt: TGTGCCAGCAGTGAATATGGACGGTACAATGAGCAGTTCTTC; cdr3_aa: CASSEYGRYNEQFF
j_call: TRBJ2-7; clone_size: .; d_call: .; v_call: TRBV7-9; cdr3_nt: TGTGCCAGCAGCTTAGGGGGAGTCGAGCAGTACTTC; cdr3_aa: CASSLGGVEQYF
j_call: TRBJ2-5; clone_size: .; d_call: .; v_call: TRBV7-6; cdr3_nt: TGTGCCAGCAGCTTACAGGTGGCGGAGACCCAGTACTTC; cdr3_aa: CASSLQVAETQYF
j_call: TRBJ1-2; clone_size: .; d_call: TRBD1; v_call: TRBV28; cdr3_nt: TGTGCCAGCAGCCCACCGGGACAGGGTTACTATGGCTACACCTTC; cdr3_aa: CASSPPGQGYYGYTF
j_call: TRBJ2-2; clone_size: once; d_call: TRBD2; v_call: TRBV18; cdr3_nt: TGTGCCAGCTCACCAGAACTAGCGGCCGGGGAGCTGTTTTTT; cdr3_aa: CASSPELAAGELFF
j_call: TRBJ1-1; clone_size: few; d_call: .; v_call: TRBV19; cdr3_nt: TGTGCCAGTAGTATAGCCAATATGAACACTGAAGCTTTCTTT; cdr3_aa: CASSIANMNTEAFF
j_call: TRBJ2-2; clone_size: .; d_call: .; v_call: TRBV19; cdr3_nt: TGTGCCAGTACTGATCAGGGCCCTGGGGAGTACACCGGGGAGCTGTTTTTT; cdr3_aa: CASTDQGPGEYTGELFF
j_call: TRBJ2-7; clone_size: few; d_call: TRBD1; v_call: TRBV2; cdr3_nt: TGTGCCAGCAGGGGACGACAGGGACATTCTTCCTACGAGCAGTACTTC; cdr3_aa: CASRGRQGHSSYEQYF
j_call: TRBJ2-2; clone_size: .; d_call: TRBD2; v_call: TRBV19; cdr3_nt: TGTGCCAGTCTCCCCGCTAGCGGGTACACCGGGGAGCTGTTTTTT; cdr3_aa: CASLPASGYTGELFF
j_call: TRBJ1-6; clone_size: .; d_call: .; v_call: TRBV27; cdr3_nt: TGTGCCAGCAGGGCCGGGACCTTTAATTCACCCCTCCACTTT; cdr3_aa: CASRAGTFNSPLHF
j_call: TRBJ2-5; clone_size: .; d_call: TRBD1; v_call: TRBV5-1; cdr3_nt: TGCGCCAGCAGCTTGGGGGACAGTGGCGAGACCCAGTACTTC; cdr3_aa: CASSLGDSGETQYF
j_call: TRBJ2-1; clone_size: .; d_call: .; v_call: TRBV6-5; cdr3_nt: TGTGCCAGCACCGGTACCTCCTACAATGAGCAGTTCTTC; cdr3_aa: CASTGTSYNEQFF
j_call: TRBJ2-7; clone_size: .; d_call: .; v_call: TRBV21-1; cdr3_nt: TGTGCCAGCAGCAAGTGTAGGCGGGAGGGCCTACCCTACGAGCAGTACTTC; cdr3_aa: CASSKCRREGLPYEQYF
j_call: TRBJ1-5; clone_size: .; d_call: TRBD1; v_call: TRBV18; cdr3_nt: TGTGCCAGCTCTGGACAGGGGGCCGGCAATCAGCCCCAGCATTTT; cdr3_aa: CASSGQGAGNQPQHF
j_call: TRBJ2-5; clone_size: .; d_call: .; v_call: TRBV19; cdr3_nt: TGTGCCAGTAGTATCGGTCAGCAAGAGACCCAGTACTTC; cdr3_aa: CASSIGQQETQYF
j_call: TRBJ2-3; clone_size: .; d_call: TRBD1; v_call: TRBV18; cdr3_nt: TGTGCCAGCTCACGAATTGGGGACAGGAGCACAGATACGCAGTATTTT; cdr3_aa: CASSRIGDRSTDTQYF